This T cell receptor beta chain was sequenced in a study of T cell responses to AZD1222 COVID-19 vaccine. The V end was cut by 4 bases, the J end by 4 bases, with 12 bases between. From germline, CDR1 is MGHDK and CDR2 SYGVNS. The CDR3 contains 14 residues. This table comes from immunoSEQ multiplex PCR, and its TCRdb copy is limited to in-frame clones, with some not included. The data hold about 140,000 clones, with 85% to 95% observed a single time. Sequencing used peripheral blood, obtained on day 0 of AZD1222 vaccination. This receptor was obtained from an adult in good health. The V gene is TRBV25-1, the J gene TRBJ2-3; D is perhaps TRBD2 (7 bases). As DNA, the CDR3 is TGTGCCAGCAGTGTCAGGGGAGGGCCAGATACGCAGTATTTT. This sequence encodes CASSVRGGPDTQYF.